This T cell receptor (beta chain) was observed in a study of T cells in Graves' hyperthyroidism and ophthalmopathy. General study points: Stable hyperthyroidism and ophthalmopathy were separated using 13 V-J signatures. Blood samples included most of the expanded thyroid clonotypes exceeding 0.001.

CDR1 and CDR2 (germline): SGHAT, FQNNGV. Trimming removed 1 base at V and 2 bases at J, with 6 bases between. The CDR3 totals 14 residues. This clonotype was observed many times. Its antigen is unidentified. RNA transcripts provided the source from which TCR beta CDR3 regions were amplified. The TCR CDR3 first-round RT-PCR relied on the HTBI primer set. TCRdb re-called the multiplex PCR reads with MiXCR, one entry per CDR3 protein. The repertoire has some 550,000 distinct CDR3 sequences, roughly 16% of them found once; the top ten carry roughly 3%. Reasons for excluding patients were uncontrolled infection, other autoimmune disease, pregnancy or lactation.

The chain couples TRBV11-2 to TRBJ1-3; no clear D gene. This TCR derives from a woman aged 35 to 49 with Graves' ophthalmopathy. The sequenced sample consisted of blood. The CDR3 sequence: CASSLGGTGNTIYF. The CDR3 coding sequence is TGTGCCAGCAGCTTAGGAGGGACTGGAAACACCATATATTTT.